The rows below give T cell receptor beta chains drawn from one sample of a study of Ad26.COV2.S vaccination and SARS-CoV-2 variants. Clones were sequenced by immunoSEQ multiplex PCR, and TCRdb holds only the in-frame ones, with some missing. The sample records roughly 400,000 clones, around 89% being singletons. This specimen was peripheral blood, taken in a trial of Ad26.COV2.S vaccine versus placebo. These receptors were taken from a person between 18 and 65 years old who received the Ad26.COV2.S COVID-19 vaccine or a placebo. Both conserved end residues are part of each CDR3.

>TRBV28|TRBJ2-3
CASSLLAGGFTDTQYF
>TRBV11-1|TRBJ2-7
CASSLGQGAYEQYF
>TRBV15|TRBJ1-2
CATSRADSNYGYTF
>TRBV2|TRBJ2-5
CATSRDQETQYF
>TRBV5-6|TRBJ2-5
CASSSDREDETQYF
>TRBV29-1|TRBJ2-2
CSVLRWGAGELFF
>TRBV30|TRBJ1-5
CAWGENSNQPQHF
>TRBV28|TRBJ1-6
CASSRPSRGGNSPLHF
>TRBV7-9|TRBJ2-3
CASSLVPGLGTDTQYF
>TRBV5-1|TRBJ2-1
CASRLRTGASGEQFF
>TRBV7-9|TRBJ1-6
CASSLDSLGRLHF
>TRBV20-1|TRBJ1-2
CSASTGRANYGYTF
>TRBV19|TRBJ2-1
CASSIGGSMGEQFF
>TRBV11-2|TRBJ1-1
CASSLGWGLTTEAFF
>TRBV3-1/TRBV3-2|TRBJ2-1
CASSQHQGRIYNEQFF
>TRBV27|TRBJ2-5
CASSPGGRPETQYF
>TRBV2|TRBJ2-6
CASSAGTTGANVLTF
>TRBV4-1|TRBJ1-5
CASSQVVGGLSTQHF
>TRBV28|TRBJ2-1
CASTPRGLAYNEQFF
>TRBV6-2/TRBV6-3|TRBJ2-5
CASSFRQGVPPETQYF
>TRBV6-5|TRBJ2-1
CATHGGYNEQFF
>TRBV9|TRBJ2-2
CASSVGPPNTGELFF
>TRBV27|TRBJ2-7
CASSSTRGFGEQYF
>TRBV30|TRBJ1-2
CAWDGDYGYTF
>TRBV7-2|TRBJ2-7
CASSSLTSNPPAEQYF
>TRBV7-2|TRBJ2-5
CASSPRATGPETQYF
>TRBV19|TRBJ2-3
CASSIGRSGSRGTQYF
>TRBV6-5|TRBJ2-7
CASSLRGEGAYEQYF